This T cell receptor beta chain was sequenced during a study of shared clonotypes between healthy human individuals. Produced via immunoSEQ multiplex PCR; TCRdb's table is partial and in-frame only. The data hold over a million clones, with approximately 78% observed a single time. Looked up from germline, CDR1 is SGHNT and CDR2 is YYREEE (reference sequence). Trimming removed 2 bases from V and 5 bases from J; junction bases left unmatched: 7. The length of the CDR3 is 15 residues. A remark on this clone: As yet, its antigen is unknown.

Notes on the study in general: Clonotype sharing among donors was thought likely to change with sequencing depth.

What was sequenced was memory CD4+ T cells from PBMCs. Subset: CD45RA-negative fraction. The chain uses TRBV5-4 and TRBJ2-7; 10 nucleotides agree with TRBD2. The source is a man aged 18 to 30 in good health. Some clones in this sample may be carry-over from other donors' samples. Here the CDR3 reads CASSFSSGSLNEQYF. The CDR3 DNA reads TGTGCCAGCAGCTTCTCTAGCGGGAGTTTGAACGAGCAGTACTTC. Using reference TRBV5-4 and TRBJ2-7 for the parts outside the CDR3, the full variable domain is ETGVTQSPTHLIKTRGQQVTLRCSSQSGHNTVSWYQQALGQGPQFIFQYYREEENGRGNFPPRFSGLQFPNYSSELNVNALELDDSALYLCASSFSSGSLNEQYFGPGTRLTVT.